This T cell receptor (beta chain) was captured in a study of beta chain features in type 1 diabetes. Study results and caveats: Significant though moderate, a shortening of TCRB CDR3s appeared in all four CD4+ subsets of Type 1 diabetes patients.

The sequenced template was cDNA made from the entire isolated RNA. The protocol was immunoSEQ multiplex PCR, while the TCRdb copy is restricted to in-frame clones and leaves out a portion. This table has 300,000 or so clones, 14% appearing once. In its sample, this clone was seen a few times. Its antigen is undetermined. The CDR3 is made up of 17 amino acids. Unmatched junction bases numbered 16, after V lost 7 bases and J lost 4 bases. Germline V gene sequence: CDR1 LNHDA, CDR2 SQIVND (reference sequence). The sample was naive CD4+ T cells from blood. The chain links TRBV19 to TRBJ1-5; 7 nucleotides line up with TRBD1. This TCR came from a man aged 30-40 years with type 1 diabetes. The CDR3 coding sequence is TGTGCCAGTAAGAGGGCCAGGGGGTGGATATCAAATCAGCCCCAGCATTTT. Protein: CASKRARGWISNQPQHF.